These 5 T cell receptor beta chains originate from one sample sequenced in a study of T-cell memory formation after mild COVID-19. TCRdb re-called the 5' RACE reads through MiXCR, storing one row per CDR3 protein. The sample includes roughly 100,000 distinct CDR3 sequences, roughly 16% seen only once; the top ten take roughly two fifths. Material for sequencing was PBMCs or a T cell subset sorted from them (not recorded which). The receptors here all came from a man younger than 30 who had mild COVID-19 (a few samples of this study predate the infection). Cell type and time point are not known.

This clonotype turned up a few times. The genes are TRBV2 and TRBJ2-7, with D possibly TRBD2 on 6 matching bases. This CDR3 is built from 11 residues. CDR1 is SNHLY and CDR2 is FYNNEI in the germline V gene. The V end lost 9 bases, the J end lost 4 bases, and 10 bases lay between the germline ends. For the CDR3, the DNA is TGTGCCAGTGGGGGGTTTTACGAGCAGTACGTC. Amino acid sequence: CASGGFYEQYV.

Only a few counts were recorded for this clonotype. This sequence joins TRBV7-9 and TRBJ2-1; D is possibly TRBD2 (7 bases). Germline CDR1 reads SEHNR; CDR2 reads FQNEAQ (reference sequence). The V end lost 5 bases, the J end lost 2 bases, and 16 bases lay between the germline ends. The CDR3 sequence is 16 residues long. CDR3 nucleotide sequence: TGTGCCAGCAGCCTCTACTCGGGGGGCCCCTACAATGAGCAGTTCTTC. It translates to CASSLYSGGPYNEQFF.

The sample holds a few counts of this clonotype. The chain has TRBV14 and TRBJ1-2; D possibly corresponds to TRBD1 (5 bases). Trimming left V 2 bases short and J 5 bases short, with 9 bases between. This CDR3 contains 13 residues. The germline gives CDR1 SGHDN, CDR2 FVKESK. CDR3 residues: CASSQPDRYGYTF. CDR3 coding DNA: TGTGCCAGCAGCCAACCCGACAGATATGGCTACACCTTC.

This clonotype was seen only a few times. The V call is TRBV13, the J call TRBJ1-2; 7 bases fit TRBD1. J lost 5 bases, V lost 1 base, and 10 bases had no gene match. CDR3 length: 16 residues. Looked up from germline, CDR1 is PRHDT and CDR2 is FYEKMQ (reference sequence). CDR3 protein: CASSLASYRGGYGYTF. The CDR3 DNA is TGTGCCAGCAGCTTAGCCTCCTACAGGGGAGGGTATGGCTACACCTTC.

This clonotype occurred a few times. The chain joins TRBV6-2 or TRBV6-3 to TRBJ2-2; D remains ambiguous. This CDR3 is built from 13 residues. V was clipped by 5 bases and J by 0 bases, with 4 bases between them. The germline V gene has CDR1 MNHEY and CDR2 SVGEGT. The CDR3 DNA follows: TGTGCCAGCAGTCTAGCGAACACCGGGGAGCTGTTTTTT. Protein sequence: CASSLANTGELFF.